In its sample, the clone carrying this T cell receptor (beta chain) was seen a few times. Its antigen is not known. This entry belongs to a study of T-cell memory formation after mild COVID-19. Whole-study results and caveats: Pre-infection memory contained some responding clones, which suggested that cross-reactive memory had joined.

TCRdb processed the 5' RACE reads anew with MiXCR; each CDR3 protein has one entry. The repertoire includes hundreds of thousands of distinct CDR3 sequences, around 20% of them detected once, and 7.5% to 9.5% sits in the top ten. The origin of this receptor is an adult woman who had mild COVID-19 (a few samples of this study predate the infection). Cell type and time point are not known. Specimen: PBMCs or a T cell subset sorted from them (not recorded which).

The CDR3, as DNA: TGTGCCAGCAGTCGACAGGCGAGCTCCTACGAGCAGTACTTC. Protein product: CASSRQASSYEQYF. The chain recombines TRBV25-1 with TRBJ2-7, with D tentatively TRBD1 (6 bases). The V end lost 5 bases, the J end lost 0 bases, and 11 bases lay between the germline ends. The CDR3 covers 14 residues. CDR1 and CDR2 (germline): MGHDK, SYGVNS.